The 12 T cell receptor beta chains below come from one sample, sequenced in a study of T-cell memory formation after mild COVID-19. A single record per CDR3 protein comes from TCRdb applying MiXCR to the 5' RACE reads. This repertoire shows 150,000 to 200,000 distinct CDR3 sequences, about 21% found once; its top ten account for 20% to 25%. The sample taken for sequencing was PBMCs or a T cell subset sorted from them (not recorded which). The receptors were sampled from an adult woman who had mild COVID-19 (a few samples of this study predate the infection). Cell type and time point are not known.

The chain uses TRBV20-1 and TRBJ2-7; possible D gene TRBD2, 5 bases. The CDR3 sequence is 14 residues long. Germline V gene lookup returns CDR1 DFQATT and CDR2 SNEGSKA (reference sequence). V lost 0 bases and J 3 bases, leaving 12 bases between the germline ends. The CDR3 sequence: CSARDELVGYEQYF. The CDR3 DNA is TGCAGTGCTAGAGATGAACTAGTTGGCTACGAGCAGTACTTC.

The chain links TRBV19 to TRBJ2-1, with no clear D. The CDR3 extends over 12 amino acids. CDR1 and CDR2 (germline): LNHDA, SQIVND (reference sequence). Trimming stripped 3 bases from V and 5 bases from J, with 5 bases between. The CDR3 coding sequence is TGTGCCAGTAGTATCGCTAACAATGAGCAGTTCTTC. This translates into CASSIANNEQFF.

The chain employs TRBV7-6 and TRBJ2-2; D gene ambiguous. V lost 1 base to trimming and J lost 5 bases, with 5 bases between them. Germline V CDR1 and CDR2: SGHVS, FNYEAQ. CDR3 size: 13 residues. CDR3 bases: TGTGCCAGCAGCTTAGAGACTACCGGGGAGCTGTTTTTT. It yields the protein CASSLETTGELFF.

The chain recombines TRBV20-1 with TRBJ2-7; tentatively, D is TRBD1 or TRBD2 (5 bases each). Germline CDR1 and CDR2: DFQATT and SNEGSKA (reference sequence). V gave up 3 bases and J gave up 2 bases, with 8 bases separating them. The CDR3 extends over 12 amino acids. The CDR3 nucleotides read TGCAGTGCTAGCGGGGCGGCCTACGAGCAGTACTTC. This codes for CSASGAAYEQYF.

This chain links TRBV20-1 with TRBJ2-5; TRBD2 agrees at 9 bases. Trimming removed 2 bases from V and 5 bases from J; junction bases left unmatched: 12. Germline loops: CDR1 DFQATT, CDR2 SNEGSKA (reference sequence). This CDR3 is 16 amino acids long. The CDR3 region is CSARIFSGRLLETQYF. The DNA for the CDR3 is TGCAGTGCTAGAATCTTTAGCGGGAGACTATTGGAGACCCAGTACTTC.

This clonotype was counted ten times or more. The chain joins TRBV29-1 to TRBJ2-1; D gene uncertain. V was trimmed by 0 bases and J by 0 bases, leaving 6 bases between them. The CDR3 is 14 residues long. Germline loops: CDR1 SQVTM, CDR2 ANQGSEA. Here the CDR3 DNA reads TGCAGCGTTGAAGACTCGAGCTCCTACAATGAGCAGTTCTTC. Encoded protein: CSVEDSSSYNEQFF.

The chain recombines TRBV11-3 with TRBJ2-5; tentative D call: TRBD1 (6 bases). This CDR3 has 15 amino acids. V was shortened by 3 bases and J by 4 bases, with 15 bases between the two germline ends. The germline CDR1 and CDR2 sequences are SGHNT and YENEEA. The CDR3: CASSFWNREIETQYF. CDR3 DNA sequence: TGTGCCAGCAGCTTTTGGAACAGGGAGATAGAGACCCAGTACTTC.

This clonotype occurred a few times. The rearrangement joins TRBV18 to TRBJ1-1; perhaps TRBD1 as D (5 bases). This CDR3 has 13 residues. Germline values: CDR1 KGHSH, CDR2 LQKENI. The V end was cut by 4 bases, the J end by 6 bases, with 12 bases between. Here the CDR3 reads CASSQEEGSEAFF. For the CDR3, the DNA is TGTGCCAGCTCACAAGAAGAGGGGTCTGAAGCTTTCTTT.

The CDR3 reads CASSLDWTEFSGANVLTF. As DNA, the CDR3 is TGTGCCAGCAGCTTAGATTGGACAGAGTTCTCTGGGGCCAACGTCCTGACTTTC. The V gene is TRBV7-9, the J gene TRBJ2-6, with D tentatively TRBD1 (6 bases). Trimming pared 1 base from V and 0 bases from J, leaving 13 bases between. Germline V gene data show CDR1 as SEHNR and CDR2 as FQNEAQ (reference sequence). The CDR3 consists of 18 residues.

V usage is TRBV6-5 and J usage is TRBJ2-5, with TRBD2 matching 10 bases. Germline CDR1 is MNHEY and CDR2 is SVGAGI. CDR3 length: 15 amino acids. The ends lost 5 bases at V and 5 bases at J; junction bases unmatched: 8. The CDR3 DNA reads TGTGCCAGCAGTCAAGAAGCGGGGGGGCTCGAGACCCAGTACTTC. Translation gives CASSQEAGGLETQYF.

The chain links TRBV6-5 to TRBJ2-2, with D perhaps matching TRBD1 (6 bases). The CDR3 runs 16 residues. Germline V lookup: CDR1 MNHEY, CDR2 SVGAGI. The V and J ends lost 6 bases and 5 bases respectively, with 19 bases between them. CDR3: CASSPRGHSRTGELFF. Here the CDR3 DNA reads TGTGCCAGCAGCCCCCGGGGACATTCGAGGACCGGGGAGCTGTTTTTT.

Written as DNA, the CDR3 is TGTGCCAGCAGTTTATTTCTGAGCGGCAATCAGCCCCAGCATTTT. Its protein product is CASSLFLSGNQPQHF. V usage is TRBV28 and J usage is TRBJ1-5, with D unclear. V was trimmed by 1 base and J by 2 bases, leaving 9 bases between them. CDR1 is MDHEN and CDR2 is SYDVKM in the germline V gene. The CDR3 sequence is 15 residues long. Supplemented by reference TRBV28 and TRBJ1-5, the full variable domain reads DVKVTQSSRYLVKRTGEKVFLECVQDMDHENMFWYRQDPGLGLRLIYFSYDVKMKEKGDIPEGYSVSREKKERFSLILESASTNQTSMYLCASSLFLSGNQPQHFGDGTRLSIL.